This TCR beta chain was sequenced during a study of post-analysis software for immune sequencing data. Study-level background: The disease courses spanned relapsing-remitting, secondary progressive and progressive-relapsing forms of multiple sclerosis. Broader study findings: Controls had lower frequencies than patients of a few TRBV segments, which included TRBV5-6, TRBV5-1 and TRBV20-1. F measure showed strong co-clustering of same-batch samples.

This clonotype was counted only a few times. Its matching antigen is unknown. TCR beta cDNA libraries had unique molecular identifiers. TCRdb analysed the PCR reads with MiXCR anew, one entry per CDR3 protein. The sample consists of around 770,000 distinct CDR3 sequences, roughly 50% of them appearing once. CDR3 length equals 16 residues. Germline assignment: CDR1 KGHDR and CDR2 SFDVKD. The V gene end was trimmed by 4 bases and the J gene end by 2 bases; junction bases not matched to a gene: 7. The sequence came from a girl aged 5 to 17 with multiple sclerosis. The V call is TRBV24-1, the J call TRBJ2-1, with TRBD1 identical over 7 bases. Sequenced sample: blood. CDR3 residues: CATSDWTGVTYNEQFF. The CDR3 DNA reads TGTGCCACCAGTGACTGGACAGGCGTTACCTACAATGAGCAGTTCTTC.